This TCR beta chain is from a study of cytomegalovirus exposure and HLA in healthy donors. Findings and caveats of the study: When analyzed later, a missense DCLRE1C variant was found to be linked to TCR beta V- and J-gene trimming.

The CDR3 sequence is 15 residues long. V dropped 6 bases and J dropped 1; count of bases not matched to a gene: 7. From germline, CDR1 is SNHLY and CDR2 FYNNEI. The PCR had 60 Vbeta and 13 Jbeta primers. Only in-frame clones appear in the TCRdb table, and some are missing; sequencing was by immunoSEQ multiplex PCR. In all, the sample yields 60,000 to 80,000 clones. As for this clone: No antigen is known for it.

The TCR sequence derives from a man in his forties in good health and CMV-seronegative. Sequencing was performed on PBMCs. The chain couples TRBV2 to TRBJ1-1; TRBD1 agrees at 8 bases. CDR3 DNA: TGTGCCAGCAGAGATCACGGGACAGGGAACACTGAAGCTTTCTTT. It translates to CASRDHGTGNTEAFF.